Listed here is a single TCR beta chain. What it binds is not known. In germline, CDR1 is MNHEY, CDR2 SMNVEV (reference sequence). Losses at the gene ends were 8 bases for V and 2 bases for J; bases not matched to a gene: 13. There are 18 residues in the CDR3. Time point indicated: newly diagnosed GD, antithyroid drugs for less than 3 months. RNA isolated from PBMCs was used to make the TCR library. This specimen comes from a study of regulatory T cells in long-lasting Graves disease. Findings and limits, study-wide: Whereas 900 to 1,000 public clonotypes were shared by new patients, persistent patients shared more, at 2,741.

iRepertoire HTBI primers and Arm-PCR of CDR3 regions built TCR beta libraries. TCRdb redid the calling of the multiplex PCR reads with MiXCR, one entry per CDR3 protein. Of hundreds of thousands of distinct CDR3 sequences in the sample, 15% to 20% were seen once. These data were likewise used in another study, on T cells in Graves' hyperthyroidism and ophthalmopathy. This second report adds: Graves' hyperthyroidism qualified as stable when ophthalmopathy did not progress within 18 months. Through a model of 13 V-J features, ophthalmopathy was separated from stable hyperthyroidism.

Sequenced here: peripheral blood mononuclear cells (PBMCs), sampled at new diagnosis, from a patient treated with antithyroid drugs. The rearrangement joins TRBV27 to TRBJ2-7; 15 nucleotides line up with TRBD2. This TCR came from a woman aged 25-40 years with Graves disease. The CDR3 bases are TGTGCCAGCGGGAGGACTAGCGGGGGGGCCCAGTTAACCTACGAGCAGTACTTC. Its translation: CASGRTSGGAQLTYEQYF.